Below, 21 T cell receptor beta chains from the same sample are listed, as sequenced in a study of T cell responses to AZD1222 COVID-19 vaccine. Clones were read by immunoSEQ multiplex PCR, and TCRdb kept only the in-frame ones, dropping some. Of over 130,000 clones listed, 85% to 95% are singletons. The sample here was peripheral blood, taken on day 0 of AZD1222 vaccination. All receptors come from an adult in good health.

The V and J genes are TRBV27 and TRBJ1-6; D is unresolved. The germline CDR1 and CDR2 sequences are MNHEY and SMNVEV (reference sequence). The CDR3 runs 14 residues. The V end was cut by 3 bases, the J end by 2 bases, with 5 bases between. The CDR3 is CASSFGAYNSPLHF. In DNA form, the CDR3 reads TGTGCCAGCAGTTTCGGAGCCTATAATTCACCCCTCCACTTT.

The CDR3, as DNA: TGTGCCAGCAGCGATAGCGGGGGCCTATCGTCGCTGTTCTTC. Its translation: CASSDSGGLSSLFF. The chain recombines TRBV7-2 with TRBJ2-1, with TRBD2 identical over 9 bases. The CDR3 extends over 14 amino acids. With V trimmed by 5 bases and J by 15 bases, 14 bases remained unmatched. Germline V gene data show CDR1 as SGHTA and CDR2 as FQGNSA.

V is TRBV6-5 and J is TRBJ1-1; no clear D. Per germline, CDR1 MNHEY and CDR2 SVGAGI. Between the trimmed V and J ends, which lost 6 bases and 1 base, there was a span of 9 bases. This CDR3 contains 13 residues. CDR3 residues: CASRFNPNTEAFF. DNA for the CDR3: TGTGCCAGCAGATTCAACCCGAACACTGAAGCTTTCTTT.

This chain joins TRBV11-2 and TRBJ2-1; TRBD2 matches at 8 bases. The CDR3 length is 14 residues. Germline values: CDR1 SGHAT, CDR2 FQNNGV. V lost 5 bases, J lost 8 bases, and 8 bases stayed unmatched. CDR3 protein: CASSPGGSFYEQFF. Written as DNA, the CDR3 is TGTGCCAGCAGCCCGGGAGGGAGTTTCTATGAGCAGTTCTTC.

The V gene is TRBV19, the J gene TRBJ1-5, with D possibly matching TRBD1 (6 bases). V shed 9 bases and J shed 7 bases, with 16 bases lying between them. Germline CDR1 reads LNHDA; CDR2 reads SQIVND (reference sequence). There are 13 residues in the CDR3. DNA of the CDR3: TGTGCCAGCGCCCGGGGGCTCCGGCAGCCCCAGCATTTT. It codes for CASARGLRQPQHF.

The chain links TRBV29-1 to TRBJ2-7; 7 bases are a match to TRBD2. Per germline, CDR1 SQVTM and CDR2 ANQGSEA. The CDR3 runs to 12 residues. V lost 6 bases, J lost 6 bases, and 8 bases stayed unmatched. The CDR3 is CSVGTWGGEQYF. In DNA form, the CDR3 reads TGCAGCGTAGGGACGTGGGGGGGCGAGCAGTACTTC.

The V gene is TRBV28, the J gene TRBJ2-2; D not certain. The CDR3 contains 15 residues. Germline lookup yields CDR1 MDHEN and CDR2 SYDVKM. V gave up 5 bases and J gave up 4 bases, with 14 bases separating them. CDR3 protein: CASSIQQYITGELFF. The CDR3 region has the DNA TGTGCCAGCAGTATTCAACAGTACATCACCGGGGAGCTGTTTTTT.

The count of this clone is one. The chain combines TRBV18 with TRBJ2-7; either TRBD1 or TRBD2 may supply D (5 bases each). This CDR3 is 15 amino acids long. Trimming cost V 2 bases and J 0 bases, with 11 bases left between them. CDR1 is KGHSH, CDR2 LQKENI, per germline. CDR3 nucleotides: TGTGCCAGCTCACCATCCGGGGCCAGCTCCTACGAGCAGTACTTC. Translating gives CASSPSGASSYEQYF. Full variable domain (outside the CDR3, taken from reference TRBV18 and TRBJ2-7): NAGVMQNPRHLVRRRGQEARLRCSPMKGHSHVYWYRQLPEEGLKFMVYLQKENIIDESGMPKERFSAEFPKEGPSILRIQQVVRGDSAAYFCASSPSGASSYEQYFGPGTRLTVT.

V is TRBV18 and J is TRBJ2-3, with D hard to call. Deletions cut 3 bases from V and 0 bases from J, with 4 bases between. From germline, CDR1 is KGHSH and CDR2 LQKENI. This CDR3 spans 13 amino acids. The CDR3 nucleotides read TGTGCCAGCTCACCGCCTAGCACAGATACGCAGTATTTT. It encodes CASSPPSTDTQYF.

This chain connects TRBV5-5 to TRBJ1-6; TRBD1 aligns across 7 bases. Trimming cost V 4 bases and J 7 bases; bases outside gene matches: 11. Germline CDR1 and CDR2: SGHKS and YYEKEE (reference sequence). The CDR3 runs 16 residues. CDR3 region: CASSRPTTGRNSPLHF. The DNA of the CDR3 is TGTGCCAGCAGCAGACCGACGACAGGGCGGAATTCACCCCTCCACTTT.

This rearrangement joins TRBV4-1 to TRBJ2-5; the D call may be TRBD1 or TRBD2 (6 bases each). The germline V gene encodes CDR1 MGHRA and CDR2 YSYEKL. The CDR3 runs to 15 residues. Trimming took off 0 bases at V and 5 bases at J, with 13 bases between the two ends. Written as DNA, the CDR3 is TGCGCCAGCAGCCAAGATCCGGGGGCCTGGGAGACCCAGTACTTC. It translates to CASSQDPGAWETQYF.

J is TRBJ1-2 and V is TRBV24-1; a weak D match, TRBD1 (6 bases). V was pared by 4 bases and J by 4 bases, with 15 bases between. The CDR3 has 15 amino acids. The germline V gene encodes CDR1 KGHDR and CDR2 SFDVKD. Here the CDR3 DNA reads TGTGCCACCAGTGACCAGGACAGACATTCCTATGGCTACACCTTC. Translating it yields CATSDQDRHSYGYTF.

The chain has TRBV6-5 and TRBJ2-1; 7 bases are shared with TRBD2. Per germline, CDR1 MNHEY and CDR2 SVGAGI. The CDR3 is 14 residues long. Germline trimming cut 5 bases from V and 4 bases from J; bases unmatched to any gene: 5. DNA for the CDR3: TGTGCCAGCAGTCGACTAGCTACGTACAATGAGCAGTTCTTC. It encodes CASSRLATYNEQFF.

The chain uses TRBV10-1 and TRBJ1-2; a weak D match, TRBD1 (5 bases). From germline, CDR1 is WNHNN and CDR2 SYGVQD (reference sequence). The CDR3 is made up of 16 amino acids. V was clipped by 4 bases and J by 1 base, with 16 bases between them. The CDR3 reads CASSGAAGLINYGYTF. CDR3 nucleotides: TGCGCCAGCAGTGGAGCGGCGGGACTGATTAACTATGGCTACACCTTC.

The chain is built from TRBV12-3 or TRBV12-4 and TRBJ2-3; D remains unclear. V shed 2 bases and J shed 9 bases, with 9 bases lying between them. The CDR3 spans 12 residues. In DNA, the CDR3 is TGTGCCAGCAGTTTACATACTACCACGCAGTATTTT. Encoded protein: CASSLHTTTQYF.

This clone appeared a single time. This chain links TRBV5-1 with TRBJ2-5, with 8 bases aligning to TRBD2. This CDR3 spans 16 amino acids. V trimming: 5 bases; J trimming: 7 bases; junction bases outside the gene matches: 16. From germline, CDR1 is SGHRS and CDR2 YFSETQ. As DNA, the CDR3 is TGCGCCAGCAGAACCTCGTCGGGACACCTAGCGGGGACCCAGTACTTC. Its protein product is CASRTSSGHLAGTQYF.

This clone was detected a few times. The V and J genes are TRBV9 and TRBJ1-2; unclear D gene. V was pared by 4 bases and J by 6 bases, with 10 bases between. Germline CDR1 reads SGDLS; CDR2 reads YYNGEE. This CDR3 is built from 12 residues. CDR3 protein: CASSPSKNGYTF. The CDR3 coding sequence is TGTGCCAGCAGCCCCTCCAAAAATGGCTACACCTTC.

This clone was seen just once. The chain carries TRBV2 and TRBJ1-4; tentative D call: TRBD1 (5 bases). In germline, CDR1 is SNHLY, CDR2 FYNNEI. CDR3 length: 15 amino acids. V was shortened by 7 bases and J by 8 bases, with 20 bases between the two germline ends. CDR3: CASKGYEAFYEKLFF. CDR3 DNA: TGTGCCAGCAAGGGGTACGAGGCTTTTTACGAAAAACTGTTTTTT.

J is TRBJ1-1 and V is TRBV21-1. TRBV21-1 is flagged as a pseudogene. CDR3 length: 16 amino acids. CDR3 in amino acids: CASSNLGGVLNTEAFF. CDR3 sequence (DNA): TGTGCCAGCAGCAACCTAGGCGGGGTTTTAAACACTGAAGCTTTCTTT.

V and J are TRBV2 and TRBJ2-5, with TRBD2 matching over 9 bases. The CDR3 spans 16 residues. V lost 1 base and J lost 1; bases outside the gene matches: 4. The V gene's germline CDR1 is SNHLY and CDR2 FYNNEI. As DNA, the CDR3 is TGTGCCAGCAGTGAAGGGCTAGCGGGACTCCAAGAGACCCAGTACTTC. It yields the protein CASSEGLAGLQETQYF.

V is TRBV6-6 and J is TRBJ2-3; D may be TRBD1 or TRBD2 (7 bases each). The CDR3 spans 16 residues. Trimming took 5 bases from V and 5 from J, leaving 20 bases between them. Germline CDR1 reads MNHNY; CDR2 reads SVGAGI (reference sequence). CDR3 nucleotide sequence: TGTGCCAGCAGTACCCGTCAGGGGGGGGCGGGAGATACGCAGTATTTT. This sequence encodes CASSTRQGGAGDTQYF.